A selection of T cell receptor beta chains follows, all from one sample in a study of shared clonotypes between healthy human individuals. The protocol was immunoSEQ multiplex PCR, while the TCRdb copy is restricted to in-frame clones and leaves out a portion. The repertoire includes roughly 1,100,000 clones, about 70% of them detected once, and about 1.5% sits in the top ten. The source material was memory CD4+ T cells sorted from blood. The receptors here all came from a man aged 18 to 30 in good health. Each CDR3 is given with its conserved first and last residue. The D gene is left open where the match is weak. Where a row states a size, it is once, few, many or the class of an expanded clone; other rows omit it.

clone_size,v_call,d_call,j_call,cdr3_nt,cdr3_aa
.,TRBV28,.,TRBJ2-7,TGTGCCAGCACCCTTACAGGGTTAAGCTCCTACGAGCAGTACTTC,CASTLTGLSSYEQYF
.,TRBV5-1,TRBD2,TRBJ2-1,TGCGCCAGCAGCCCCGGGACTAGCGGTCCCAATGAGCAGTTCTTC,CASSPGTSGPNEQFF
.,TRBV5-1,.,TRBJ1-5,TGCGCCAGCAGCTTGGGTCAGGAGACCAATCAGCCCCAGCATTTT,CASSLGQETNQPQHF
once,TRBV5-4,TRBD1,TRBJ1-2,TGTGCCAGCAGTCATATGGACAGGCCCTTCTATGGCTACACCTTC,CASSHMDRPFYGYTF
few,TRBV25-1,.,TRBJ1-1,TGTGCCAGCAGTGCCAAGGAGGGCACTGAAGCTTTCTTT,CASSAKEGTEAFF
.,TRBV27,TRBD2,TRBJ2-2,TGTGCCAGCAGCCTCCTTAGCGGGACTAACACCGGGGAGCTGTTTTTT,CASSLLSGTNTGELFF
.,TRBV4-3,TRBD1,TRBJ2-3,TGCGCCAGCAGTCTCCAGGGGGCCGAAGATACGCAGTATTTT,CASSLQGAEDTQYF
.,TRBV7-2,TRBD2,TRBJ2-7,TGTGCCAGCAGCAGAGCTGCGGGAGACTCCTACGAGCAGTACTTC,CASSRAAGDSYEQYF
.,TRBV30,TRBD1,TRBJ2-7,TGTGCCTGGAGTATAGACGACAGGGCTGCCTACGAGCAGTACTTC,CAWSIDDRAAYEQYF
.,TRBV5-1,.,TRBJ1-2,TGCGCCAGCAGCTCCCCGGACAGACCCTATGGCTACACCTTC,CASSSPDRPYGYTF
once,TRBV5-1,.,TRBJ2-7,TGCGCCAGCGGGCGGTCAGCCTACGAGCAGTACTTC,CASGRSAYEQYF
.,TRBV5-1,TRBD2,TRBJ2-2,TGCGCCAGCAGCTATAGCGGGAGAAAGACCGGGGAGCTGTTTTTT,CASSYSGRKTGELFF
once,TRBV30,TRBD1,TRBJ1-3,TGTGCCTGGAGAGGGACAGGGGGCCTTTTTGGAAACACCATATATTTT,CAWRGTGGLFGNTIYF
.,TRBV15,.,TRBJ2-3,TGTGCCACCAGCACTGGGCCCGCGAGCACAGATACGCAGTATTTT,CATSTGPASTDTQYF
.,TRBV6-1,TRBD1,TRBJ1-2,TGTGCCAGCAGTCCCCGACAGGGGCTGGGCTACACCTTC,CASSPRQGLGYTF
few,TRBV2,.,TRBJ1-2,TGTGCCAGCAGTGACGTGGTCTATGGCTACACCTTC,CASSDVVYGYTF
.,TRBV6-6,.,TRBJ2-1,TGTGCCAGCAGAGGCTCCTACAATGAGCAGTTCTTC,CASRGSYNEQFF
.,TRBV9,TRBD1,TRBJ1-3,TGTGCCAGCAGCCCTAAGGACAGGGCTTTAGCTGGAAACACCATATATTTT,CASSPKDRALAGNTIYF
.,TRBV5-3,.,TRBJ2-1,TGTGCCAGAAGCGCCCTTGGATCAAAGGGGACAAAATACAATGAGCAGTTCTTC,CARSALGSKGTKYNEQFF
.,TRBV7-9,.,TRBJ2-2,TGTGCCAGCAGCTTAGGACAGTCAACGGGCGGGGAGCTGTTTTTT,CASSLGQSTGGELFF
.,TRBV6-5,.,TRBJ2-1,TGTGCCAGCAGACAGACTAGGAGCGGCTACAATGAGCAGTTCTTC,CASRQTRSGYNEQFF
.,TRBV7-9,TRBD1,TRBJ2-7,TGTGCCAGCAGCGACCGGGACAGGGGACACGAGCAGTACTTC,CASSDRDRGHEQYF
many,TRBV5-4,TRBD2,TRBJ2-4,TGTGCCAGCAGCTCCGAGCGGGGGGTTGGCAAAAACATTCAGTACTTC,CASSSERGVGKNIQYF
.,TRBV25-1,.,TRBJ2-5,TGTGCCAGCAGTGAAAAAGAGACCCAGTACTTC,CASSEKETQYF
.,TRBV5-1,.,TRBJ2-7,TGCGCCAGCAGAAGGCAGGGATACTCCTACGAGCAGTACTTC,CASRRQGYSYEQYF
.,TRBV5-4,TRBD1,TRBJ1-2,TGTGCCAGCCAGGGACAGGGGGCATATAGTGGCTACACCTTC,CASQGQGAYSGYTF
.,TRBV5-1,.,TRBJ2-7,TGCGCCAGCAGCTTGGATGGTGCCTCCTACGAGCAGTACTTC,CASSLDGASYEQYF
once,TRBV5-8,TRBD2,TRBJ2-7,TGTGCCAGCAGCTTGCGGCCAGCGGGGGGTAGGAGCTCCTACGAGCAGTACTTC,CASSLRPAGGRSSYEQYF
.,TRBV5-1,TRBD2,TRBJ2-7,TGCGCCAGCAGCCCGGCGGGCAGCGGGGTGGGCGAGCAGTACTTC,CASSPAGSGVGEQYF
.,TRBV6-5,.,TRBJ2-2,TGTGCCAGCAGACGACAACAGGGGAACACCGGGGAGCTGTTTTTT,CASRRQQGNTGELFF
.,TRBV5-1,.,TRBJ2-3,TGCGCCAGCAGCTTACCCACGGATACGCAGTATTTT,CASSLPTDTQYF
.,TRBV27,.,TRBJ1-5,TGTGCCAGCAGTTTATCAGGGTATATGCAGCCCCAGCATTTT,CASSLSGYMQPQHF
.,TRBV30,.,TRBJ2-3,TGTGCCTGGAGTGCTTTTCTTGGGGGCACAGATACGCAGTATTTT,CAWSAFLGGTDTQYF
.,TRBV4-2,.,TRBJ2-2,TGTGCCAGCAGCTTGGGTGGGAAGAACACCGGGGAGCTGTTTTTT,CASSLGGKNTGELFF
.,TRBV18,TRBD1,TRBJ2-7,TGTGCCAGCTCACCACAGACAGGGAACTACGAGCAGTACTTC,CASSPQTGNYEQYF
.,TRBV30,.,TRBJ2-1,TGTGCCTGGAGTGTGGGGGTTCCCTCCAATGAGCAGTTCTTC,CAWSVGVPSNEQFF
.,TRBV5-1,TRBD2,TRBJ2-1,TGCGCCAGCAGCTTGGGCGGGAGCCGCTACAATGAGCAGTTCTTC,CASSLGGSRYNEQFF
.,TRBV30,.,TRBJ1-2,TGTGCCTGGAGTCCGACGAGGGCTGGCAACTATGGCTACACCTTC,CAWSPTRAGNYGYTF
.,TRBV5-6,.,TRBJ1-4,TGTGCCAGCAGCTTGCTTATCTCGGGAGGGAATGAAAAACTGTTTTTT,CASSLLISGGNEKLFF
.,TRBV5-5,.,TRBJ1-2,TGTGCCAGCAGCCCCGAGGGACGCGGCGGGGGCTACACCTTC,CASSPEGRGGGYTF
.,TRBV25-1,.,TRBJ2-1,TGTGCCAGCAGTTACCTTCGGGTCCCTCCCTACAATGAGCAGTTCTTC,CASSYLRVPPYNEQFF
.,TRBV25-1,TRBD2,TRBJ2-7,TGTGCCAGCAGGAGTGGAGCGGGAGGGAACCGGGGGTACGAGCAGTACTTC,CASRSGAGGNRGYEQYF
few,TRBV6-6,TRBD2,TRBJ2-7,TGTGCCAGCAGTTACGACGGGACTAGCGTATCCTACGAGCAGTACTTC,CASSYDGTSVSYEQYF
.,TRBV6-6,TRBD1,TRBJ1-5,TGTGCCAGCCGGGGACAGAACGTTGGCCCCCAGCATTTT,CASRGQNVGPQHF
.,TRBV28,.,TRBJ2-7,TGTGCCAGCAGTTCCCCTCGACCGCCAGCCTTCGAGCAGTACTTC,CASSSPRPPAFEQYF
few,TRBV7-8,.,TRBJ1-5,TGTGCCAGCAGCTTAAATCGACAGAGCAATCAGCCCCAGCATTTT,CASSLNRQSNQPQHF
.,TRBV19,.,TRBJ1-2,TGTGCCAGTAGTATCCCGATCCCAGGGGCGGATCGAGGCTACACCTTC,CASSIPIPGADRGYTF
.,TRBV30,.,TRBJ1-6,TGTGCCTGGAGTGTCGAAGAGACCCTCCACTTT,CAWSVEETLHF
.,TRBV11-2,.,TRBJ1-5,TGTGCCAGCAGCCACAATCAGCCCCAGCATTTT,CASSHNQPQHF